This paragraph covers one T cell receptor beta chain sequence. Germline V gene sequence: CDR1 SGHAT, CDR2 FQNNGV. This CDR3 region has 14 residues. V lost 6 bases and J lost 0; bases outside the gene matches: 0. A single record per CDR3 protein comes from TCRdb applying MiXCR to the reads. The sample includes around 50,000 distinct CDR3 sequences, 7.3% of them seen just once. This record belongs to a study of patients with pleural tuberculosis. The rearrangement joins TRBV11-2 to TRBJ2-2; 8 positions match TRBD1. This receptor was identified in a human donor with pleural tuberculosis. CDR3: CASRDRANTGELFF. Here the CDR3 DNA reads TGTGCCAGCAGGGACAGGGCGAACACCGGGGAGCTGTTTTTT.